The following is a T cell receptor (beta chain) sequence with its context. At the DNA level, this CDR3 is encoded by other sequences in the same sample as well. The sample is drawn from a study of siplizumab effects on memory and regulatory T cells. Only in-frame clones appear in the TCRdb table, and some are missing; sequencing was by immunoSEQ multiplex PCR. The sample shows approximately 40,000 clones, roughly 90% of them seen only once. The CDR3 has 13 amino acids. Trimming shortened V by 3 bases and J by 0 bases, and 4 bases separated the two germline ends. Germline CDR1 and CDR2: KGHSH and LQKENI.

Specimen: naive CD4+ T cells sorted from blood. The receptor's source is a human donor in good health. The genes are TRBV18 and TRBJ2-3; D is unclear. The CDR3 sequence: CASSPPSTDTQYF. CDR3 in DNA: TGTGCCAGCTCACCCCCTAGCACAGATACGCAGTATTTT.